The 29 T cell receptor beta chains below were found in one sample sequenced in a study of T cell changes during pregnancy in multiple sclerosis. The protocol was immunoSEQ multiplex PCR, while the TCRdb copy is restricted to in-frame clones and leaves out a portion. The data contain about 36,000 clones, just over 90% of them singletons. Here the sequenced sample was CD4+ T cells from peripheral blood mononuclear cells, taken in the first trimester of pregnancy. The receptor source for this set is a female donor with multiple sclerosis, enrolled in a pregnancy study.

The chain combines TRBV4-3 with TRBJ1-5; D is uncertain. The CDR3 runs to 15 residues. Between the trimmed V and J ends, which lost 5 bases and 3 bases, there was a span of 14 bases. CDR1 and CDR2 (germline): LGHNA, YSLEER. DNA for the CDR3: TGCGCCAGCAGCTCCGAGTACGCGATCAATCAGCCCCAGCATTTT. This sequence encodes CASSSEYAINQPQHF.

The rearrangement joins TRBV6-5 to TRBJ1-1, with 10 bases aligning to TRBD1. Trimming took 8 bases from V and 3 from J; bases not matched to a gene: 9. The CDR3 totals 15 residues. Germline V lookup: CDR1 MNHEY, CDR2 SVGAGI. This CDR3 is CASGLTGTGDTEAFF. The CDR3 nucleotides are TGTGCCAGCGGCCTGACCGGGACAGGGGACACTGAAGCTTTCTTT.

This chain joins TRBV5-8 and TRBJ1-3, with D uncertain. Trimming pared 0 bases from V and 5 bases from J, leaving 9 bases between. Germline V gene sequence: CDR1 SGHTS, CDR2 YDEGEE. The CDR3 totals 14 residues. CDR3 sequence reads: CASSLGQKRNTIYF. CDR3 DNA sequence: TGTGCCAGCAGCTTGGGGCAGAAAAGAAACACCATATATTTT. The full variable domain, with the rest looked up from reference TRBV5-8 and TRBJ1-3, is EAGVTQSPTHLIKTRGQQATLRCSPISGHTSVYWYQQALGLGLQFLLWYDEGEERNRGNFPPRFSGRQFPNYSSELNVNALELEDSALYLCASSLGQKRNTIYFGEGSWLTVV.

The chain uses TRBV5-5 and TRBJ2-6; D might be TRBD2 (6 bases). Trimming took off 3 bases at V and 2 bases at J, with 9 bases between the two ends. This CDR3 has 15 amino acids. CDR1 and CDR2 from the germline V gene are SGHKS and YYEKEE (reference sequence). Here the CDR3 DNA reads TGTGCCAGCAGCTCTTGGGAGGCTGGGGCCAACGTCCTGACTTTC. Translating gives CASSSWEAGANVLTF.

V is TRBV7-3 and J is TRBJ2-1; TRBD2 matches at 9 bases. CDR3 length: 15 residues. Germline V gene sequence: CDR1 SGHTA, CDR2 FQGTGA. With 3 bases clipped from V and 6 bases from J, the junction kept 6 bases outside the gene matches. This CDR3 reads CASSFSGSGGNEQFF. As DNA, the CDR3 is TGTGCCAGCAGCTTTAGCGGGAGTGGGGGCAATGAGCAGTTCTTC.

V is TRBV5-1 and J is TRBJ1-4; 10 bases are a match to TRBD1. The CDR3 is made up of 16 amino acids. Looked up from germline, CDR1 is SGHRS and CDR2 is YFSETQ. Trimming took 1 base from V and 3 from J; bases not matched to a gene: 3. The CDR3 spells CASSLLGTGANEKLFF. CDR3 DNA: TGCGCCAGCAGCTTGCTCGGGACAGGGGCTAATGAAAAACTGTTTTTT.

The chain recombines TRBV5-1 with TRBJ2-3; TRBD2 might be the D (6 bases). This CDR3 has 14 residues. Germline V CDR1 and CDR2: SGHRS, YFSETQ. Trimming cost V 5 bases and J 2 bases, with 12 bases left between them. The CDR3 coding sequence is TGCGCCAGCAGGCTTAGCGGACTCACAGATACGCAGTATTTT. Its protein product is CASRLSGLTDTQYF.

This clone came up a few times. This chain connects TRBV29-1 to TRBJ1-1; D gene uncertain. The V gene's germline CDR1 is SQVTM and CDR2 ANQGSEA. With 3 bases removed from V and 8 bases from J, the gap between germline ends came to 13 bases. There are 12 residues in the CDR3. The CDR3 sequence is CSVEKSMAEAFF. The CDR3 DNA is TGCAGCGTTGAGAAGTCGATGGCAGAAGCTTTCTTT.

CDR3 DNA sequence: TGTGCCAGCTCCCGACAGGGGAAAGCATCTGGAAACACCATATATTTT. As protein: CASSRQGKASGNTIYF. V and J are TRBV18 and TRBJ1-3; 8 nucleotides align to TRBD1. Germline CDR1 KGHSH, CDR2 LQKENI. CDR3 length: 16 residues. V was pared by 6 bases and J by 1 base, with 8 bases of the junction left unmatched.

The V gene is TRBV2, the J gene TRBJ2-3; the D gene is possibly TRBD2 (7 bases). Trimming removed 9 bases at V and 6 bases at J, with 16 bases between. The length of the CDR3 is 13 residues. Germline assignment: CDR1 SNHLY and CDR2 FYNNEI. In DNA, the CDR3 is TGTGCCAGAGGATGGGGGGGGGCCGATACGCAGTATTTT. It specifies CARGWGGADTQYF.

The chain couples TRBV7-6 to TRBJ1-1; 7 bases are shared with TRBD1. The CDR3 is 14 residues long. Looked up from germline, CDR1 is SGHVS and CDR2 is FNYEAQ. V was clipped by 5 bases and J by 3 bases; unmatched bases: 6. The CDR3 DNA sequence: TGTGCCAGCAGCGGAGGACAGGCGGACACTGAAGCTTTCTTT. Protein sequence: CASSGGQADTEAFF. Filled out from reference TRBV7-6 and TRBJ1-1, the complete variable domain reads GAGVSQSPRYKVTKRGQDVALRCDPISGHVSLYWYRQALGQGPEFLTYFNYEAQQDKSGLPNDRFSAERPEGSISTLTIQRTEQRDSAMYRCASSGGQADTEAFFGQGTRLTVV.

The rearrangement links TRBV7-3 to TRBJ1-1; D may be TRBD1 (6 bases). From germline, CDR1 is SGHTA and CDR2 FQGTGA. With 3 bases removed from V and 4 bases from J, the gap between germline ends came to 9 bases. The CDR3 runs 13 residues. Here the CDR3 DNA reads TGTGCCAGCAGCTTTAAAGGGGGCACTGAAGCTTTCTTT. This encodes CASSFKGGTEAFF.

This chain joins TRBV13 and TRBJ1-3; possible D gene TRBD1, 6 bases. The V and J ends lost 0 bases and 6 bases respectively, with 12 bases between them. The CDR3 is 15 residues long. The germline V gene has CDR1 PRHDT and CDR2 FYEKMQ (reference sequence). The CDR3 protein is CASSLGLRGINTIYF. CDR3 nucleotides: TGTGCCAGCAGCTTAGGCCTAAGGGGGATAAACACCATATATTTT.

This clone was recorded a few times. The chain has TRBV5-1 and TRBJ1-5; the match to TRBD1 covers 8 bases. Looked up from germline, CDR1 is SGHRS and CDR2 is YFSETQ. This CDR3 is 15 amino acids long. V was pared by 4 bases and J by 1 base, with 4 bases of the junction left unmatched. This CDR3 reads CASSITGGSNQPQHF. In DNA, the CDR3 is TGCGCCAGCAGCATCACAGGGGGAAGCAATCAGCCCCAGCATTTT. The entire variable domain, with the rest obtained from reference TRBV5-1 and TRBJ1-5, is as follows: KAGVTQTPRYLIKTRGQQVTLSCSPISGHRSVSWYQQTPGQGLQFLFEYFSETQRNKGNFPGRFSGRQFSNSRSEMNVSTLELGDSALYLCASSITGGSNQPQHFGDGTRLSIL.

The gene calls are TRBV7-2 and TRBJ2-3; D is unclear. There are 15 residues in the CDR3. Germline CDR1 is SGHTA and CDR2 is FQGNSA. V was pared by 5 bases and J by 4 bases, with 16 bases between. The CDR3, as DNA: TGTGCCAGCAGCGATCCGTTTCTACCCCCAGATACGCAGTATTTT. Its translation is CASSDPFLPPDTQYF.

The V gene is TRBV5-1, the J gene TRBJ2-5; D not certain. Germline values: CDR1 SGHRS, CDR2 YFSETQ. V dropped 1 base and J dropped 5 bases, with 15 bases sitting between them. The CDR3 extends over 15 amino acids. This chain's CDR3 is CASSLTPPPQETQYF. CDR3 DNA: TGCGCCAGCAGCTTGACACCACCACCTCAGGAGACCCAGTACTTC.

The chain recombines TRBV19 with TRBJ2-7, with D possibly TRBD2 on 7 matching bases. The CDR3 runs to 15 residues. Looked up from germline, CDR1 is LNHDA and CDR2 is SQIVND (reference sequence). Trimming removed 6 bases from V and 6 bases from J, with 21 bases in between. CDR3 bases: TGTGCCAGTAGCCCTGGGGGCGGGAGACGCTTCGAGCAGTACTTC. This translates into CASSPGGGRRFEQYF. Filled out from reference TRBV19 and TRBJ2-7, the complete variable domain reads DGGITQSPKYLFRKEGQNVTLSCEQNLNHDAMYWYRQDPGQGLRLIYYSQIVNDFQKGDIAEGYSVSREKKESFPLTVTSAQKNPTAFYLCASSPGGGRRFEQYFGPGTRLTVT.

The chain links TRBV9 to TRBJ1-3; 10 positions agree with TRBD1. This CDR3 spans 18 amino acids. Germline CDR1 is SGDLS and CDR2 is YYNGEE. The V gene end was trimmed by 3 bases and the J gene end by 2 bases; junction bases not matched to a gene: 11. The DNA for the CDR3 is TGTGCCAGCAGCGAGGGTCCCGGGACAGGGGTCACTGGAAACACCATATATTTT. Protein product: CASSEGPGTGVTGNTIYF.

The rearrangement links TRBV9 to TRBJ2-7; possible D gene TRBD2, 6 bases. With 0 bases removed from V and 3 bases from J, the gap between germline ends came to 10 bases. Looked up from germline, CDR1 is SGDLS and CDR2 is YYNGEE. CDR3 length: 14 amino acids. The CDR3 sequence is CASSVGDSFYEQYF. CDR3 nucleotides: TGTGCCAGCAGCGTAGGGGACTCCTTCTACGAGCAGTACTTC.

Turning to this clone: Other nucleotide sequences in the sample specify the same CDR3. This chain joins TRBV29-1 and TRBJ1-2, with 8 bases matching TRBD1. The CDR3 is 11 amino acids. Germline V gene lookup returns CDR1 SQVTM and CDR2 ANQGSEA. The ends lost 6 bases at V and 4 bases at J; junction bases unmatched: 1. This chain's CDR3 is CSVGQGYGYTF. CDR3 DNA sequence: TGCAGCGTCGGACAGGGCTATGGCTACACCTTC.

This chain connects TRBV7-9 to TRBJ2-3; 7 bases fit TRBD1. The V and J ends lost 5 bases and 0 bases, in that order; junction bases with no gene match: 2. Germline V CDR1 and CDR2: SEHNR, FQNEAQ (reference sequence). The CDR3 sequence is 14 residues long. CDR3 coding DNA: TGTGCCAGCAGCCTGGACAGGAGCACAGATACGCAGTATTTT. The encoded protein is CASSLDRSTDTQYF.

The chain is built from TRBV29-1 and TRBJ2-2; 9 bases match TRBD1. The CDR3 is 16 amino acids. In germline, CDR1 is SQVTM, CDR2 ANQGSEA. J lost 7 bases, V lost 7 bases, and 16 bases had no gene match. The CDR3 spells CSAAPTGGAGVGELFF. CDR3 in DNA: TGCAGCGCCGCCCCCACAGGGGGCGCAGGGGTCGGGGAGCTGTTTTTT.

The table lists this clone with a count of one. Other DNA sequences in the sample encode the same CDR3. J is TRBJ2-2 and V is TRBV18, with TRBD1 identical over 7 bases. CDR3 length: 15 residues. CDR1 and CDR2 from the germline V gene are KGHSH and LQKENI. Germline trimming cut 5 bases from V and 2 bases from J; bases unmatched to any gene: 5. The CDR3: CASSDRDRNTGELFF. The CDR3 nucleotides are TGTGCCAGCTCAGATCGGGACAGAAACACCGGGGAGCTGTTTTTT. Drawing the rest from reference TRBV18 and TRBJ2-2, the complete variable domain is NAGVMQNPRHLVRRRGQEARLRCSPMKGHSHVYWYRQLPEEGLKFMVYLQKENIIDESGMPKERFSAEFPKEGPSILRIQQVVRGDSAAYFCASSDRDRNTGELFFGEGSRLTVL.

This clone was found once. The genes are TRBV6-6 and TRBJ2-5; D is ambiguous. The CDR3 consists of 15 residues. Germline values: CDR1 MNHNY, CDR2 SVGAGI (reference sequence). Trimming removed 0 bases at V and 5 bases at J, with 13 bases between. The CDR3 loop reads CASSYSTVSQETQYF. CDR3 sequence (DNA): TGTGCCAGCAGTTACTCTACAGTGTCGCAGGAGACCCAGTACTTC.

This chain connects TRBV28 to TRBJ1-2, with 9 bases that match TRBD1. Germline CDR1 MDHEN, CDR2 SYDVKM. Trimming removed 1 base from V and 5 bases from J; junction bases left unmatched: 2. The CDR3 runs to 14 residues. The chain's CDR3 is CASSLLDRGYGYTF. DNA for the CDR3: TGTGCCAGCAGTTTATTGGACAGGGGTTATGGCTACACCTTC.

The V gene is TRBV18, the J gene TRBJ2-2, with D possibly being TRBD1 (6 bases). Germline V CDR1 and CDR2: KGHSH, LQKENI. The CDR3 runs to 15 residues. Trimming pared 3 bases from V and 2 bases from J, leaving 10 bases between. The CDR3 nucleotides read TGTGCCAGCTCACCTAAACAGGGTAACACCGGGGAGCTGTTTTTT. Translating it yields CASSPKQGNTGELFF.

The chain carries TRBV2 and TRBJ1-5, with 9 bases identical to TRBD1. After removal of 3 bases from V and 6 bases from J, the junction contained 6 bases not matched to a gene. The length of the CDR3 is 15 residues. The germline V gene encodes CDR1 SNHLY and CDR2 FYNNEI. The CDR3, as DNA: TGTGCCAGCAGTGAGAAGGACAGGGGTGGTCAGCCCCAGCATTTT. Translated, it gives CASSEKDRGGQPQHF.

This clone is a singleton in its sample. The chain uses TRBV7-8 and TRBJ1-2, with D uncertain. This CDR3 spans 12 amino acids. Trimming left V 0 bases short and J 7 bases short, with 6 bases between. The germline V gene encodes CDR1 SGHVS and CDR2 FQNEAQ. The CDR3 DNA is TGTGCCAGCAGCTTAGCTGGAGGTGGCTACACCTTC. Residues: CASSLAGGGYTF.

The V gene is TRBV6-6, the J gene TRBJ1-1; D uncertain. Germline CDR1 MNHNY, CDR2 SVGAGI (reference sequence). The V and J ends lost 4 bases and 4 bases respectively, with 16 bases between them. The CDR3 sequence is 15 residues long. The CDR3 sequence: CASSLGFGGSTEAFF. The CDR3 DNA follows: TGTGCCAGCAGTTTGGGTTTCGGTGGGAGCACTGAAGCTTTCTTT.